This T cell receptor beta chain was sequenced during a study of OX40 agonist ivuxolimab in advanced cancers. Whole-study context: Participants averaged approximately 65 years of age (range roughly 23 to 80) and were under 90% male. Partial responses occurred in three patients (one hepatocellular carcinoma, two cutaneous melanoma).

Using immunoSEQ multiplex PCR, the repertoire was profiled, and TCRdb retains in-frame clones only, with some absent. The repertoire holds 15,000 to 20,000 clones, with approximately 85% as singletons. This clone has just one count. The trim removed 1 base at V and 0 bases at J, leaving 0 bases unmatched. CDR1 and CDR2 (germline): MDHEN, SYDVKM. This CDR3 has 14 amino acids. This sample comprised CD4+ or CD8+ T cells sorted from blood, obtained in a trial of the OX40 agonist ivuxolimab. The clonotype comes from an adult with an advanced solid tumor such as melanoma, head and neck, liver or kidney cancer. J is TRBJ2-7 and V is TRBV28, with 7 bases aligning to TRBD1. CDR3 DNA: TGTGCCAGCAGTTTATACAGGGGCTCCTACGAGCAGTACTTC. This sequence encodes CASSLYRGSYEQYF.